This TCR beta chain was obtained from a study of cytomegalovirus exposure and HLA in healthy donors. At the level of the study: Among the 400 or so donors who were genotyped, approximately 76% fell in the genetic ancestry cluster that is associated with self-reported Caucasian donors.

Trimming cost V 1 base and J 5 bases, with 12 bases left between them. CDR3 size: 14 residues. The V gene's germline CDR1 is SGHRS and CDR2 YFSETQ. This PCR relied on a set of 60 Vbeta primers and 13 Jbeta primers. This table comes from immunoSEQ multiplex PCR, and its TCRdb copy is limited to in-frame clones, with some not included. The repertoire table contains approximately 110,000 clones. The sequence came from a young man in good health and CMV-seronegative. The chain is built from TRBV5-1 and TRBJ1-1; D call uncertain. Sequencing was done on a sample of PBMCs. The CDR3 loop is CASSLSAGKTEAFF. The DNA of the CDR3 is TGCGCCAGCAGCTTGTCTGCGGGTAAAACTGAAGCTTTCTTT.